The 20 T cell receptor beta chains listed next were all sequenced from one sample in a study of response to subunit inactivated influenza vaccine. TCRdb used MiXCR to reprocess the RT-PCR reads, holding one entry per CDR3 protein. This sample has about 780,000 distinct CDR3 sequences, with about 18% found just once. Sequencing was performed on PBMCs from blood, taken 5 days after vaccination. These receptor sequences come from a man aged 45-60 years who received an inactivated influenza vaccine.

In this sample, this clonotype turned up a few times. Written as DNA, the CDR3 is TGTGCCAGCAGTTTAACGAACGCGGGGGTTGAAGCTTTCTTT. Encoded protein: CASSLTNAGVEAFF. This chain joins TRBV12-3 or TRBV12-4 and TRBJ1-1; TRBD1 is a possible D gene (5 bases). V was shortened by 2 bases and J by 7 bases, with 14 bases between the two germline ends. CDR3 length: 14 residues.

The CDR3 nucleotides read TGCGCCAGCAGCCTCGGACTCAGGGCCAAAGAGACCCAGTACTTC. It specifies CASSLGLRAKETQYF. The genes are TRBV4-1 and TRBJ2-5; possibly TRBD1 or TRBD2 for D (5 bases each). Germline CDR1 MGHRA, CDR2 YSYEKL. This CDR3 spans 15 amino acids. Trimming removed 4 bases from V and 3 bases from J, with 15 bases in between.

This clonotype turned up a few times. This chain uses TRBV6-2 or TRBV6-3 with TRBJ2-1; the D is unclear. Germline V gene sequence: CDR1 MNHEY, CDR2 SVGEGT. The CDR3 runs to 14 residues. Deletions cut 1 base from V and 6 bases from J, with 10 bases between. CDR3 protein: CASSYYGTLNEQFF. As DNA, the CDR3 is TGTGCCAGCAGTTACTACGGTACTCTCAATGAGCAGTTCTTC.

This clonotype was counted ten times or more. The V and J genes are TRBV7-2 and TRBJ2-1; TRBD2 might be the D (5 bases). Trimming cost V 2 bases and J 8 bases, with 16 bases left between them. This CDR3 is built from 15 residues. Germline CDR1 and CDR2: SGHTA and FQGNSA. Here the CDR3 reads CASSLQASLTDEQFF. The CDR3 DNA reads TGTGCCAGCAGCTTACAGGCTAGCCTTACTGATGAGCAGTTCTTC. The full variable domain, its missing parts supplied by reference TRBV7-2 and TRBJ2-1, is GAGVSQSPSNKVTEKGKDVELRCDPISGHTALYWYRQSLGQGLEFLIYFQGNSAPDKSGLPSDRFSAERTGGSVSTLTIQRTQQEDSAVYLCASSLQASLTDEQFFGPGTRLTVL.

V and J are TRBV20-1 and TRBJ2-1; 11 nucleotides line up with TRBD2. The V gene's germline CDR1 is DFQATT and CDR2 SNEGSKA (reference sequence). V lost 1 base to trimming and J lost 9 bases; unmatched junction nucleotides: 8. The CDR3 is 15 residues long. CDR3: CSARASGRFRGEQFF. Written as DNA, the CDR3 is TGCAGTGCTAGAGCTAGCGGGAGGTTTAGGGGTGAGCAGTTCTTC.

Only a few counts were recorded for this clonotype. This chain joins TRBV5-5 and TRBJ2-1; 10 nucleotides match TRBD2. The CDR3 consists of 16 residues. Germline V lookup: CDR1 SGHKS, CDR2 YYEKEE (reference sequence). Unmatched junction bases numbered 11, after V lost 4 bases and J lost 7 bases. CDR3 nucleotide sequence: TGTGCCAGCAGCATTCGAGGACTAGCGGCCAAGAATGAGCAGTTCTTC. Translating gives CASSIRGLAAKNEQFF.

The V call is TRBV5-1, the J call TRBJ2-7; D possibly uses TRBD1 or TRBD2 (5 bases each). CDR3 length: 13 residues. Trimming took off 4 bases at V and 0 bases at J, with 8 bases between the two ends. Germline CDR1 reads SGHRS; CDR2 reads YFSETQ. The CDR3 spells CASSRDASYEQYF. The CDR3 region has the DNA TGCGCCAGCAGCCGGGACGCCTCCTACGAGCAGTACTTC.

The chain employs TRBV20-1 and TRBJ1-5; 8 positions agree with TRBD1. This CDR3 has 14 residues. Germline V gene sequence: CDR1 DFQATT, CDR2 SNEGSKA (reference sequence). V trimming: 5 bases; J trimming: 5 bases; junction bases outside the gene matches: 8. CDR3 bases: TGCAGTGCTGTTCGGGACAGGCGCTATCAGCCCCAGCATTTT. Amino acid sequence: CSAVRDRRYQPQHF.

The chain uses TRBV4-2 and TRBJ1-2; unclear D gene. Deletions cut 1 base from V and 2 bases from J, with 11 bases between. CDR3 size: 15 residues. Germline values: CDR1 LGHNA, CDR2 YNFKEQ. As DNA, the CDR3 is TGTGCCAGCAGCCAAGCCGAACTTCCAAACTATGGCTACACCTTC. Protein sequence: CASSQAELPNYGYTF.

This clonotype showed up just a few times. The chain employs TRBV30 and TRBJ1-2; tentative D call: TRBD1 (5 bases). The CDR3 is 13 residues long. Trimming left V 0 bases short and J 4 bases short, with 9 bases between. The germline gives CDR1 GTSNPN, CDR2 SVGIG (reference sequence). The CDR3 sequence: CAWSVGRTYGYTF. The CDR3 DNA follows: TGTGCCTGGAGTGTGGGGCGAACCTATGGCTACACCTTC.

The chain couples TRBV4-3 to TRBJ2-3; TRBD2 agrees at 8 bases. J lost 3 bases, V lost 2 bases, and 7 bases had no gene match. The germline V gene has CDR1 LGHNA and CDR2 YSLEER. CDR3 length equals 16 residues. Written as DNA, the CDR3 is TGCGCCAGCAGCCAAACTCGGGGACTAGGGACAGATACGCAGTATTTT. Translated: CASSQTRGLGTDTQYF.

This clonotype has just a few counts. The gene calls are TRBV2 and TRBJ1-1; D not certain. The CDR3 is made up of 13 amino acids. Per germline, CDR1 SNHLY and CDR2 FYNNEI. Trimming cost V 3 bases and J 6 bases, with 11 bases left between them. CDR3 sequence: CASSDSLDAEAFF. In nucleotides, the CDR3 is TGTGCCAGCAGTGACTCCCTTGACGCTGAAGCTTTCTTT.

This clonotype was seen a few times. This chain links TRBV20-1 with TRBJ1-1, with D unclear. The CDR3 consists of 14 residues. The V end lost 6 bases, the J end lost 4 bases, and 18 bases lay between the germline ends. From germline, CDR1 is DFQATT and CDR2 SNEGSKA (reference sequence). The CDR3 sequence: CSADRPSEGTEAFF. In DNA form, the CDR3 reads TGCAGTGCCGACCGCCCGTCGGAGGGCACTGAAGCTTTCTTT.

This clonotype showed up just a few times. The chain combines TRBV29-1 with TRBJ2-5; D is unresolved. V shed 5 bases and J shed 4 bases, with 14 bases lying between them. The CDR3 loop spans 13 amino acids. Germline CDR1 is SQVTM and CDR2 is ANQGSEA. The CDR3 coding sequence is TGCAGCGTTTTTAGGCAGCAACGAGAGACCCAGTACTTC. Its translation is CSVFRQQRETQYF.

This clonotype was picked up a small number of times. The V gene is TRBV12-3 or TRBV12-4, the J gene TRBJ1-6, with D unclear. Trimming left V 5 bases short and J 10 bases short, with 12 bases between. CDR3 size: 13 residues. The DNA of the CDR3 is TGTGCCAGCAGTGTCGGACTGGGATCACCCCTCCACTTT. Translated: CASSVGLGSPLHF.

This clonotype was seen a few times. The chain uses TRBV20-1 and TRBJ2-7; 7 bases are shared with TRBD2. This CDR3 comprises 15 residues. Germline V gene sequence: CDR1 DFQATT, CDR2 SNEGSKA (reference sequence). Trimming took 6 bases from V and 3 from J; bases not matched to a gene: 14. The CDR3 loop reads CSAQNPGTIDYEQYF. Written as DNA, the CDR3 is TGCAGTGCGCAAAACCCCGGGACTATTGACTACGAGCAGTACTTC.

This clonotype was counted only a few times. This rearrangement joins TRBV11-2 to TRBJ2-7; D is perhaps TRBD2 (5 bases). CDR1 is SGHAT, CDR2 FQNNGV, per germline. V gave up 4 bases and J gave up 4 bases, with 20 bases separating them. The CDR3 runs 16 residues. CDR3 in DNA: TGTGCCAGCAGCTACCGCCCAGGACTTATCTTATACGAGCAGTACTTC. Residues: CASSYRPGLILYEQYF.

This chain uses TRBV12-3 or TRBV12-4 with TRBJ2-1; 12 bases are shared with TRBD1. Trimming removed 6 bases from V and 8 bases from J; junction bases left unmatched: 8. The CDR3 contains 15 residues. In nucleotides, the CDR3 is TGTGCCAGCAGGGGGGACAGGGGGCCTGTGGATGAGCAGTTCTTC. Translating it yields CASRGDRGPVDEQFF.

This clonotype was observed a handful of times. The chain employs TRBV7-7 and TRBJ1-3; D gene uncertain. Germline values: CDR1 SSHAT, CDR2 FNYEAQ (reference sequence). V was pared by 6 bases and J by 3 bases, with 15 bases between. The CDR3 spans 15 residues. The CDR3 nucleotides are TGTGCCAGCAGATTACACCGTGTTTGTGGAAACACCATATATTTT. Amino acid sequence: CASRLHRVCGNTIYF.

The V gene is TRBV6-6, the J gene TRBJ2-7; D call uncertain. The CDR3 covers 13 residues. Deletions cut 5 bases from V and 2 bases from J, with 10 bases between. Germline loops: CDR1 MNHNY, CDR2 SVGAGI (reference sequence). The CDR3 DNA reads as TGTGCCAGCAGTGAGCCAGGAACCTACGAGCAGTACTTC. It encodes CASSEPGTYEQYF.